Here is one T cell receptor (beta chain) with its context. Original processing notes: Scientists estimated how many nucleated cells there were by amplifying reference gene primers. Generated by immunoSEQ multiplex PCR, the TCRdb table keeps only in-frame clones and is missing some. Clonal size and the V and J genes are those of that table, whereas D and trimming came from the DNA. The sample includes roughly 260,000 clones, 70% to 90% of them seen just once. This entry is derived from a study of blood T cell repertoires in COVID-19. Study-wide background: The United States, Italy and Spain were the sources of the acute and convalescent COVID-19 samples. Sources were T cells, B-cell-depleted T cells, or PBMCs; the material itself was cDNA or gDNA.

This CDR3 is built from 20 residues. This clonotype originated in a woman aged 40 to 50 with acute or convalescent COVID-19. The chain has TRBV1 and TRBJ2-5; TRBD1, as called in the table, went unchecked against the DNA. TRBV1 is annotated as a pseudogene. The sequencing sample was made of peripheral blood. The CDR3 region is CTSSQRTQATGQGAQETQYF. The DNA for the CDR3 is TGCACCAGCAGCCAGCGGACCCAGGCGACGGGACAGGGGGCCCAAGAGACCCAGTACTTC.